This TCR beta chain was retrieved from a study of beta chain features in type 1 diabetes. Notes on the study in general: Type 1 diabetes patients had VDJ junctions that carried fewer insertions and more deletions. Shorter TCRB CDR3s, moderately but significantly so, marked every one of the four CD4+ subsets in Type 1 diabetes patients. These data did not resolve whether HLA type affects TCRB rearrangement. Within patients, naive, central memory and Treg TCRB repertoires seemed more similar than within healthy donors.

The isolated RNA, all of it, was reverse transcribed, so expressed TCRB transcripts were what got sequenced. The data were produced by immunoSEQ multiplex PCR, yet TCRdb's version contains in-frame clones alone and is incomplete. The data contain about 300,000 clones, approximately 12% of them singletons. Of note for this clone: The antigen is undetermined.

Material: naive CD4+ T cells from blood. The sequence was collected from a young woman with type 1 diabetes.

The CDR3 DNA sequence: TGTGCCAGCAGTGATAGCGGGAGCTCCTACAATGAGCAGTTCTTC. Amino acid sequence: CASSDSGSSYNEQFF. This chain links TRBV2 with TRBJ2-1, with 9 bases lining up with TRBD2. J was trimmed by 0 bases and V by 3 bases; bases with no gene match: 0. The CDR3 loop spans 15 amino acids. Germline-derived CDR1 and CDR2 are SNHLY and FYNNEI.